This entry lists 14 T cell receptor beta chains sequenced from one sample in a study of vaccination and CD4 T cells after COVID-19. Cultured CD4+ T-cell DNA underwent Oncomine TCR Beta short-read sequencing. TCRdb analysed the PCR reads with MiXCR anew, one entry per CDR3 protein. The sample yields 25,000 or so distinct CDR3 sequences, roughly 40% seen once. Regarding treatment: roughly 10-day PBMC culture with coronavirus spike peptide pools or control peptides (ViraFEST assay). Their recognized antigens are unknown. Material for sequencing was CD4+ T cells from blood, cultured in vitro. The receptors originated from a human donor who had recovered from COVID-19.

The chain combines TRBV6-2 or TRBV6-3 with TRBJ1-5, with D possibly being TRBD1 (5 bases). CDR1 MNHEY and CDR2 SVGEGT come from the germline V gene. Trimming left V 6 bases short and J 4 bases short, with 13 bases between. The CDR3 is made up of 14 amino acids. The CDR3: CASREVGRNQPQHF. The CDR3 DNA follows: TGTGCCAGCAGAGAGGTGGGGCGGAATCAGCCCCAGCATTTT.

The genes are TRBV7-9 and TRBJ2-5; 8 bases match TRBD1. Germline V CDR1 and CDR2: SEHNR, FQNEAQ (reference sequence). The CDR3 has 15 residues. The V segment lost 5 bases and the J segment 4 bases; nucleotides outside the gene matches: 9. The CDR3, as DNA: TGTGCCAGCAGCCCTGGACAGGGAGTAGCAGAGACCCAGTACTTC. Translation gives CASSPGQGVAETQYF. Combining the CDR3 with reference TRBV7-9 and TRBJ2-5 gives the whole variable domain DTGVSQNPRHKITKRGQNVTFRCDPISEHNRLYWYRQTLGQGPEFLTYFQNEAQLEKSRLLSDRFSAERPKGSFSTLEIQRTEQGDSAMYLCASSPGQGVAETQYFGPGTRLLVL.

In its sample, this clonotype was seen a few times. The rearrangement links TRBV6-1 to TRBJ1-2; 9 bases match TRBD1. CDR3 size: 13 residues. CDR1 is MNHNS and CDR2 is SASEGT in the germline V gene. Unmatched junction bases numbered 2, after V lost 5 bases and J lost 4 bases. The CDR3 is CASSRTGAYGYTF. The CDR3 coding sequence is TGTGCCAGCAGTCGGACAGGGGCCTATGGCTACACCTTC.

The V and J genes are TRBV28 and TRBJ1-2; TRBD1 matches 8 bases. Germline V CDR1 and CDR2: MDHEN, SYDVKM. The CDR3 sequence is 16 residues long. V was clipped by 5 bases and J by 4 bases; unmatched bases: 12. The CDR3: CASSPRTGWRGYGYTF. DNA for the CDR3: TGTGCCAGCAGTCCGCGGACAGGGTGGCGCGGCTATGGCTACACCTTC.

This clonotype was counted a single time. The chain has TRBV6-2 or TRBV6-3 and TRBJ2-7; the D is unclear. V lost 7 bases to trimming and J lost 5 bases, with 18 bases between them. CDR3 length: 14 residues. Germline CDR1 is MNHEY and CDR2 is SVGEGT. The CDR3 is CASTQTGLVDEQYF. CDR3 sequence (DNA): TGTGCCAGCACCCAAACCGGGCTGGTCGACGAGCAGTACTTC.

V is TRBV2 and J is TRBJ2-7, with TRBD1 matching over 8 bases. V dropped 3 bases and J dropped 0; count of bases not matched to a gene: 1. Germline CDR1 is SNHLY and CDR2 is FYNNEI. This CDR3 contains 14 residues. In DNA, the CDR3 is TGTGCCAGCAGTGAGGACAGGGTCTCCTACGAGCAGTACTTC. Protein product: CASSEDRVSYEQYF.

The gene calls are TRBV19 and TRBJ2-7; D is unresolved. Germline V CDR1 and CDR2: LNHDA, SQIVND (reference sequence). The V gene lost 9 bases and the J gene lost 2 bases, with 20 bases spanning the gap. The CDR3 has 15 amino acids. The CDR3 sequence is CASSFDPLLTYEQYF. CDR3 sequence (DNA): TGTGCCAGCAGCTTCGACCCCCTGTTAACCTACGAGCAGTACTTC.

The CDR3 nucleotides are TGTGCCAGCAAGAGAGGATTAGCGGGAGCTGATACGCAGTATTTT. Its protein is CASKRGLAGADTQYF. This sequence joins TRBV6-2 or TRBV6-3 and TRBJ2-3, with 9 bases fitting TRBD2. J was trimmed by 6 bases and V by 7 bases; bases with no gene match: 11. Germline CDR1 MNHEY, CDR2 SVGEGT. CDR3 length: 15 residues.

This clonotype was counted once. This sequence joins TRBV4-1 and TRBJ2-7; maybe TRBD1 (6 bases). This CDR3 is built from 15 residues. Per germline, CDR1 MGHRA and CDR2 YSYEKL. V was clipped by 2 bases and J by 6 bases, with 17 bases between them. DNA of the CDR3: TGCGCCAGCAGCCAACTTCCCGGGACATTCGTCGAGCAGTACTTC. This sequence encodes CASSQLPGTFVEQYF.

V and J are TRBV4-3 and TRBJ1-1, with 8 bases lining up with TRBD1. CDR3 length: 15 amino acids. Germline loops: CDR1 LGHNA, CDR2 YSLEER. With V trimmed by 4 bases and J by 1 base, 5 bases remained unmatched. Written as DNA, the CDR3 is TGCGCCAGCAGCCCCGTGGACAGGGCGAACACTGAAGCTTTCTTT. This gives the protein CASSPVDRANTEAFF.

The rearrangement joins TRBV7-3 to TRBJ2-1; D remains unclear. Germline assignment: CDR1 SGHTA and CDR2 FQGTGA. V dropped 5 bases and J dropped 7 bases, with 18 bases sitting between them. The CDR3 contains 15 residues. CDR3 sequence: CASSQNQAPENEQFF. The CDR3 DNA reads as TGTGCCAGCAGCCAAAATCAAGCTCCTGAGAATGAGCAGTTCTTC.

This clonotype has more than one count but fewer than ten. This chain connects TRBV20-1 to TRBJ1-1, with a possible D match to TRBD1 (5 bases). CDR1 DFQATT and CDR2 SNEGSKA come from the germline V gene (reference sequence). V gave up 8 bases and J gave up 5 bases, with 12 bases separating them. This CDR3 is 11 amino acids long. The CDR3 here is CSMVQGTEAFF. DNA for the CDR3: TGCAGTATGGTTCAGGGAACTGAAGCTTTCTTT.

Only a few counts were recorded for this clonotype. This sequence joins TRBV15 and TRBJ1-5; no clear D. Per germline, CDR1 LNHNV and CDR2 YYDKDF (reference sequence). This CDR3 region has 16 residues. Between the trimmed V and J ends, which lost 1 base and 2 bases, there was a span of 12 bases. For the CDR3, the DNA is TGTGCCACCAGCAGAGTGGGGAACACCCGCAATCAGCCCCAGCATTTT. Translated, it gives CATSRVGNTRNQPQHF. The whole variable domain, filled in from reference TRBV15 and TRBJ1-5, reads DAMVIQNPRYQVTQFGKPVTLSCSQTLNHNVMYWYQQKSSQAPKLLFHYYDKDFNNEADTPDNFQSRRPNTSFCFLDIRSPGLGDTAMYLCATSRVGNTRNQPQHFGDGTRLSIL.

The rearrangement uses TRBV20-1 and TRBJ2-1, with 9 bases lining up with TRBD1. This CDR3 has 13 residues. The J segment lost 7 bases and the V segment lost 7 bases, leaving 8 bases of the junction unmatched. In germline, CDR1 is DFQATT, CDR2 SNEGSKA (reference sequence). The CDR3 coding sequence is TGCAGTGTTGCCGGGACAGGGTCTAATGAGCAGTTCTTC. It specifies CSVAGTGSNEQFF.